This TCR beta chain was identified during a study of technical replicates of blood from several donors. Clones were read by immunoSEQ multiplex PCR, and TCRdb kept only the in-frame ones, dropping some. The profile shows more than 90,000 clones, about 96% of them singletons. V lost 10 bases to trimming and J lost 2 bases, with 12 bases between them. Looked up from germline, CDR1 is MNHEY and CDR2 is SVGAGI. The CDR3 contains 13 residues. This TCR derives from a human donor in good health. The sequenced material came from T cells isolated from PBMCs. V and J are TRBV6-5 and TRBJ1-3, with D unclear. CDR3 in DNA: TGTGCCACTTCGCCGCGGGCTGGAAACACCATATATTTT. It specifies CATSPRAGNTIYF.